What follows are 16 T cell receptor beta chains derived from one specimen sequenced in a study of cytomegalovirus exposure and HLA in healthy donors (dated by TCRdb to about 2017). The library was made by the immunoSEQ multiplex PCR assay. TCRdb provides this immuneACCESS table in a form limited to in-frame rearrangements. Some clones are lacking; in checked studies, under half of them reflect an unresolved V gene, and why the rest are absent is not known. The sample table lists 250,000 or so clones, roughly 87% of them with a count of one. About 11% of the sample is taken by the ten largest. Input material: PBMCs. Source of these receptors: a man between 18 and 35 years old in good health and CMV-seropositive.

This chain uses TRBV5-6 with TRBJ2-7; no firm D call. Trimming pared 2 bases from V and 3 bases from J, leaving 9 bases between. The CDR3 has 13 amino acids. The germline gives CDR1 SGHDT, CDR2 YYEEEE. CDR3 bases: TGTGCCAGCAGCTTAGAGAACCGCTACGAGCAGTACTTC. It yields the protein CASSLENRYEQYF.

This sequence joins TRBV11-2 and TRBJ2-1; 10 bases are a match to TRBD2. The germline V gene encodes CDR1 SGHAT and CDR2 FQNNGV. The V gene end was trimmed by 4 bases and the J gene end by 5 bases; junction bases not matched to a gene: 14. The CDR3 has 18 amino acids. The CDR3 bases are TGTGCCAGCAGCTCATCCCCTCTAGCGGGAGTTGGTAACAATGAGCAGTTCTTC. Protein product: CASSSSPLAGVGNNEQFF.

This clone appeared a single time. The chain uses TRBV15 and TRBJ2-7; 9 bases are a match to TRBD1. Trimming took 0 bases from V and 4 from J; bases not matched to a gene: 4. Germline CDR1 LNHNV, CDR2 YYDKDF (reference sequence). This CDR3 spans 15 amino acids. The CDR3 reads CATSRDRGQGYEQYF. CDR3 sequence (DNA): TGTGCCACCAGCAGAGATAGGGGACAGGGATACGAGCAGTACTTC.

The J gene is TRBJ1-4, the V gene TRBV2; D not resolved. Trimming removed 4 bases at V and 5 bases at J, with 8 bases between. Germline CDR1 reads SNHLY; CDR2 reads FYNNEI. The CDR3 has 13 amino acids. CDR3: CASSVVENEKLFF. CDR3 nucleotide sequence: TGTGCCAGCAGTGTTGTGGAGAATGAAAAACTGTTTTTT. Looking up the rest from reference TRBV2 and TRBJ1-4 gives the full variable domain: EPEVTQTPSHQVTQMGQEVILRCVPISNHLYFYWYRQILGQKVEFLVSFYNNEISEKSEIFDDQFSVERPDGSNFTLKIRSTKLEDSAMYFCASSVVENEKLFFGSGTQLSVL.

The chain has TRBV2 and TRBJ2-7; 7 bases are shared with TRBD2. The junction had 14 bases not matched to a gene; V was cut back by 8 bases and J by 7 bases. The CDR3 loop spans 14 amino acids. Germline V CDR1 and CDR2: SNHLY, FYNNEI. The CDR3 nucleotides read TGTGCCAGCCTCGAAGATGGGGGGGTTGGGGAGCAGTACTTC. Translation gives CASLEDGGVGEQYF.

DNA for the CDR3: TGCGCCAGCAGCTTCGACGCTCGGAGCACTGAAGCTTTCTTT. Residues: CASSFDARSTEAFF. This chain links TRBV5-1 with TRBJ1-1; D is unresolved. The CDR3 spans 14 residues. V was shortened by 2 bases and J by 4 bases, with 12 bases between the two germline ends. Looked up from germline, CDR1 is SGHRS and CDR2 is YFSETQ.

The chain uses TRBV9 and TRBJ2-1; the D gene could be TRBD1 or TRBD2 (7 bases each). The CDR3 has 15 residues. Trimming removed 0 bases at V and 8 bases at J, with 15 bases between. Germline loops: CDR1 SGDLS, CDR2 YYNGEE. The CDR3 here is CASSVDNRGGDEQFF. The CDR3 DNA follows: TGTGCCAGCAGCGTAGATAACAGGGGAGGGGATGAGCAGTTCTTC.

This chain connects TRBV27 to TRBJ2-7; D is unresolved. Per germline, CDR1 MNHEY and CDR2 SMNVEV (reference sequence). CDR3 length: 16 residues. The V end lost 10 bases, the J end lost 2 bases, and 24 bases lay between the germline ends. The CDR3 spells CANPTPIRVVPYEQYF. The CDR3 DNA follows: TGTGCCAACCCGACACCAATCCGGGTAGTCCCCTACGAGCAGTACTTC.

The V gene is TRBV4-1, the J gene TRBJ1-2; D is unresolved. There are 15 residues in the CDR3. Germline V gives CDR1 MGHRA, CDR2 YSYEKL. V dropped 1 base and J dropped 5 bases, with 14 bases sitting between them. CDR3 sequence: CASSQAAPDGYGYTF. DNA for the CDR3: TGCGCCAGCAGCCAAGCGGCGCCCGATGGGTATGGCTACACCTTC.

This clone was detected once. The chain joins TRBV9 to TRBJ2-1; a possible D gene is TRBD1 (5 bases). Trimming stripped 4 bases from V and 6 bases from J, with 20 bases between. Looked up from germline, CDR1 is SGDLS and CDR2 is YYNGEE. The CDR3 loop spans 16 amino acids. CDR3 residues: CASSPSSGLGANEQFF. The CDR3 nucleotides read TGTGCCAGCAGCCCCTCCTCTGGGTTAGGGGCCAATGAGCAGTTCTTC.

The gene calls are TRBV19 and TRBJ1-5, with a possible D match to TRBD1 (5 bases). Germline V gene data show CDR1 as LNHDA and CDR2 as SQIVND (reference sequence). This CDR3 contains 14 residues. V lost 5 bases, J lost 11 bases, and 19 bases lay in between. CDR3 in amino acids: CASSGLGGGLSQHF. DNA of the CDR3: TGTGCCAGTAGTGGGTTGGGGGGAGGTTTGTCCCAGCATTTT.

This chain connects TRBV5-1 to TRBJ2-7; possibly TRBD1 for D (6 bases). Germline V gives CDR1 SGHRS, CDR2 YFSETQ. The V and J ends lost 4 bases and 3 bases respectively, with 14 bases between them. This CDR3 contains 14 residues. The CDR3 bases are TGCGCCAGCAGCGCCCTAACGGACAGCTACGAGCAGTACTTC. It encodes CASSALTDSYEQYF.

The rearrangement joins TRBV7-8 to TRBJ2-2; tentatively, D is TRBD2 (5 bases). Trimming took off 2 bases at V and 5 bases at J, with 12 bases between the two ends. The CDR3 contains 15 residues. CDR1 and CDR2 from the germline V gene are SGHVS and FQNEAQ. In DNA, the CDR3 is TGTGCCAGCAGCTTACTTACCGGGAAGACCGGGGAGCTGTTTTTT. Protein product: CASSLLTGKTGELFF.

The genes are TRBV6-5 and TRBJ2-7, with D possibly being TRBD2 (5 bases). In germline, CDR1 is MNHEY, CDR2 SVGAGI. This CDR3 spans 13 amino acids. With 3 bases removed from V and 3 bases from J, the gap between germline ends came to 9 bases. In DNA form, the CDR3 reads TGTGCCAGCAGTTATGGGAGTTTCTACGAGCAGTACTTC. Translation: CASSYGSFYEQYF.

The chain links TRBV9 to TRBJ1-1; D remains unclear. There are 15 residues in the CDR3. Trimming stripped 4 bases from V and 5 bases from J, with 18 bases between. Germline CDR1 reads SGDLS; CDR2 reads YYNGEE. The DNA of the CDR3 is TGTGCCAGCAGCCCCGCTCCGGGCCTAGTGACTGAAGCTTTCTTT. This translates into CASSPAPGLVTEAFF.

The rearrangement links TRBV21-1 to TRBJ1-2. TRBV21-1 is described as a pseudogene. The CDR3 covers 14 residues. The CDR3 DNA follows: TGTGCCAGCAGCATGGGAGGCGAAGACTATGGCTACACCTTC. It encodes CASSMGGEDYGYTF.